This TCR beta chain stems from a study of graft-versus-host responses after intestinal transplantation. Across the whole study: Recipients had multivisceral, liver-intestinal, or isolated intestinal transplants. Each recipient received anti-thymocyte globulin induction, then tacrolimus and steroids for about 3 years.

Whole-study findings and limits: Among recipient marrow samples, GvH clones were found; some appeared first in ileum or blood. Individuals carrying graft-donor T cell macrochimerism showed high graft-versus-host to host-versus-graft clonal ratios in allografts.

The data were produced by immunoSEQ multiplex PCR, yet TCRdb's version contains in-frame clones alone and is incomplete. The repertoire holds under 85,000 clones, with about 90% as singletons. Unmatched junction bases numbered 3, after V lost 4 bases and J lost 2 bases. The CDR3 has 14 residues. CDR1 SEHNR and CDR2 FQNEAQ come from the germline V gene (reference sequence). In this sample, this clone turned up once. Antigen unknown. The clonotype was recovered from a human donor who received an intestinal transplant. Sequences were derived from unstimulated CD8+ T cells sorted from spleen or lymph node cells, sampled before intestinal transplant. The gene calls are TRBV7-9 and TRBJ2-3; 7 nucleotides align to TRBD2. CDR3 amino acids: CASSSGTTTDTQYF. As DNA, the CDR3 is TGTGCCAGCAGCTCCGGGACTACCACAGATACGCAGTATTTT. The variable domain in full, completed from reference TRBV7-9 and TRBJ2-3, reads DTGVSQNPRHKITKRGQNVTFRCDPISEHNRLYWYRQTLGQGPEFLTYFQNEAQLEKSRLLSDRFSAERPKGSFSTLEIQRTEQGDSAMYLCASSSGTTTDTQYFGPGTRLTVL.